The T cell receptor (beta chain) under discussion was sequenced for a study of beta chain features in type 1 diabetes. Whole-study findings and limits: Sequencing of cDNA might inflate the share of cells that strongly express TCR.

Comment on this clone: What it binds is unknown.

Purities in excess of 95% were seen in all sorted populations. Germline-derived CDR1 and CDR2 are MNHEY and SMNVEV (reference sequence). The CDR3 runs 16 residues. Trimming cost V 4 bases and J 8 bases; bases outside gene matches: 11. Reverse transcribing all isolated RNA meant expressed TCRB transcripts were sequenced. Profiling relied on immunoSEQ multiplex PCR, and the TCRdb table lists in-frame clones only, not all of them. Among around 400,000 clones listed, roughly 12% were seen once. Material: naive CD4+ T cells from blood. The receptor was isolated from a man aged 18 to 30 in good health. The rearrangement links TRBV27 to TRBJ2-1; 10 positions match TRBD1. CDR3 DNA sequence: TGTGCCAGCAGTTCATTACCGGGACAGGGGTTTCATGAGCAGTTCTTC. Translation: CASSSLPGQGFHEQFF.